This T cell receptor beta chain was obtained from a study of T cells in Graves' hyperthyroidism and ophthalmopathy. Amplified TCR beta CDR3 regions derived from RNA transcripts. During a first-round RT-PCR of the TCR CDR3, the HTBI primer set was used. Each CDR3 protein gets one entry after TCRdb re-called the multiplex PCR reads with MiXCR. The repertoire holds around 560,000 distinct CDR3 sequences, with 16% as singletons. Trimming shortened V by 5 bases and J by 4 bases, and 17 bases separated the two germline ends. Germline V CDR1 and CDR2: SGHTA, FQGNSA. CDR3 length: 15 amino acids. This clonotype has a count of ten or more.

Sample: blood. The sequence derives from a woman aged 18-35 years with Graves' hyperthyroidism. The genes are TRBV7-2 and TRBJ1-2; TRBD1 is a possible D gene (5 bases). The CDR3 DNA sequence: TGTGCCAGCAGCCCCTGGGACTCGGAGGGCTATGGCTACACCTTC. It specifies CASSPWDSEGYGYTF.